Following are 8 T cell receptor beta chains from one sample sequenced in a study of T-cell reconstitution after alpha-beta-depleted transplantation in children. TCRbeta library construction was performed incorporating unique molecular identifiers. One entry per CDR3 protein, called by TCRdb with MiXCR from the PCR reads. Seen here are 500,000 to 650,000 distinct CDR3 sequences, about 10% observed once, and the top ten hold around 13%. The source material was PBMCs, mostly from graft donor cells, sampled 180 days after TCRalphabeta/CD19-depleted stem cell transplant. These receptors originate from a female patient aged 2-10 years who had a stem cell transplant for aplastic anemia, so the T cells may come from the graft donor.

This clonotype was seen only a few times. V is TRBV27 and J is TRBJ2-1; D is perhaps TRBD2 (5 bases). The CDR3 length is 16 residues. V was cut by 0 bases and J by 7 bases, with 16 bases left in between. Germline V lookup: CDR1 MNHEY, CDR2 SMNVEV (reference sequence). Here the CDR3 DNA reads TGTGCCAGCAGTTTATCGGCCCTTGGAGGCGGTAATGAGCAGTTCTTC. Translated, it gives CASSLSALGGGNEQFF.

This clonotype was counted many times. V usage is TRBV12-3 or TRBV12-4 and J usage is TRBJ1-2, with 9 bases fitting TRBD1. CDR3 size: 14 residues. V gave up 6 bases and J gave up 4 bases; unmatched junction bases: 6. CDR3 nucleotide sequence: TGTGCCAGCAGCCCCTCGACAGGGGGCTATGGCTACACCTTC. Translating it yields CASSPSTGGYGYTF.

The table lists this clonotype with many counts. The rearrangement joins TRBV29-1 to TRBJ2-6; perhaps TRBD1 as D (6 bases). From germline, CDR1 is SQVTM and CDR2 ANQGSEA. This CDR3 has 14 residues. V lost 6 bases to trimming and J lost 0 bases, with 9 bases between them. CDR3 sequence (DNA): TGCAGCGTAAGACAGGACTCTGGGGCCAACGTCCTGACTTTC. This sequence encodes CSVRQDSGANVLTF.

For the CDR3, the DNA is TGCAGCGTTTCGCCGGCCCACTGGGAGCGGGAGAGGGTCGAGCAGTTCTTC. Protein: CSVSPAHWERERVEQFF. This sequence joins TRBV29-1 and TRBJ2-1; 8 nucleotides agree with TRBD2. This CDR3 region has 17 residues. The V gene end was trimmed by 5 bases and the J gene end by 10 bases; junction bases not matched to a gene: 22. CDR1 is SQVTM, CDR2 ANQGSEA, per germline.

This clonotype was observed many times. The chain employs TRBV12-3 or TRBV12-4 and TRBJ1-3; D gene uncertain. The CDR3 contains 16 residues. V lost 5 bases and J 0 bases, leaving 14 bases between the germline ends. CDR3 residues: CASSLHPESSGNTIYF. The CDR3 nucleotides are TGTGCCAGCAGTCTACACCCCGAGAGCTCTGGAAACACCATATATTTT.

The rearrangement uses TRBV4-3 and TRBJ2-1; 9 bases are a match to TRBD1. Germline V gene sequence: CDR1 LGHNA, CDR2 YSLEER. The V and J ends lost 0 bases and 3 bases, in that order; junction bases with no gene match: 9. The CDR3 is 18 residues long. CDR3 region: CASSQEGTGRVLYNEQFF. The CDR3 nucleotides are TGCGCCAGCAGCCAAGAGGGGACAGGGCGCGTACTCTACAATGAGCAGTTCTTC.

This clonotype was seen ten or more times. V usage is TRBV20-1 and J usage is TRBJ2-1; 8 bases match TRBD1. Germline CDR1 is DFQATT and CDR2 is SNEGSKA (reference sequence). The CDR3 extends over 13 amino acids. V lost 5 bases, J lost 2 bases, and 2 bases stayed unmatched. This chain's CDR3 is CSAGDRTYNEQFF. CDR3 nucleotides: TGCAGTGCTGGGGACAGGACCTACAATGAGCAGTTCTTC.

This chain joins TRBV9 and TRBJ2-3; D perhaps matches TRBD2 (6 bases). Germline V gene data show CDR1 as SGDLS and CDR2 as YYNGEE. The CDR3 is made up of 15 amino acids. V dropped 0 bases and J dropped 6 bases, with 14 bases sitting between them. Written as DNA, the CDR3 is TGTGCCAGCAGCGTAGAACTAGCATACGTCGATACGCAGTATTTT. This translates into CASSVELAYVDTQYF.